This entry lists 26 T cell receptor beta chains sequenced from one sample in a study of T cells in Graves' hyperthyroidism and ophthalmopathy. RNA transcripts gave rise to amplified TCR beta CDR3 regions. First-round RT-PCR targeting the TCR CDR3 was performed with the HTBI primer set. TCRdb re-analysed the multiplex PCR reads in MiXCR, keeping a single row per CDR3 protein. The data show hundreds of thousands of distinct CDR3 sequences, with around 15% seen just once and around 14% held by the top ten. Sequencing was performed on blood. These receptor sequences come from a man aged 18 to 35 with Graves' ophthalmopathy.

This clonotype was found many times. CDR3 coding DNA: TGCAGTGCTCCCTTCCAGGGGCCTGGAAACACCATATATTTT. Translated: CSAPFQGPGNTIYF. This sequence joins TRBV20-1 and TRBJ1-3; perhaps TRBD1 as D (6 bases). This CDR3 contains 14 residues. Trimming took 5 bases from V and 2 from J, leaving 13 bases between them. Germline V gives CDR1 DFQATT, CDR2 SNEGSKA (reference sequence).

This clonotype showed up many times. The chain employs TRBV5-1 and TRBJ2-1; D gene unclear. CDR3 length equals 11 residues. The V gene's germline CDR1 is SGHRS and CDR2 YFSETQ. V lost 3 bases to trimming and J lost 7 bases, with 5 bases between them. The CDR3 loop reads CASSSDNEQFF. The CDR3 coding sequence is TGCGCCAGCAGCTCAGATAATGAGCAGTTCTTC.

There are many counts of this clonotype. The chain carries TRBV11-1 and TRBJ2-1; 8 bases fit TRBD2. After removal of 2 bases from V and 4 bases from J, the junction contained 4 bases not matched to a gene. CDR1 and CDR2 (germline): SGHAT, FQDESV (reference sequence). This CDR3 comprises 15 residues. Here the CDR3 DNA reads TGTGCCAGCAGCTTAAAGCGGGGGATATACAATGAGCAGTTCTTC. Residues: CASSLKRGIYNEQFF.

The chain carries TRBV9 and TRBJ1-4, with D possibly TRBD1 on 6 matching bases. Trimming stripped 0 bases from V and 2 bases from J, with 11 bases between. This CDR3 region has 16 residues. Germline V gene lookup returns CDR1 SGDLS and CDR2 YYNGEE. The CDR3 region has the DNA TGTGCCAGCAGCGTAGGTCAGGGGTTCACTAATGAAAAACTGTTTTTT. It is translated as CASSVGQGFTNEKLFF.

This clonotype was seen repeatedly, ten times or more. The chain links TRBV11-2 to TRBJ2-5; maybe TRBD2 (7 bases). CDR1 and CDR2 from the germline V gene are SGHAT and FQNNGV. Trimming stripped 2 bases from V and 6 bases from J, with 16 bases between. CDR3 length equals 15 residues. CDR3 sequence reads: CASSLQRDTSQTQYF. The CDR3 bases are TGTGCCAGCAGCTTACAGCGGGACACTTCTCAGACCCAGTACTTC.

The CDR3 region has the DNA TGTGCCAGCAGAAAAGGAAGGGGGCGAGACCTCAATGAGCAGTTCTTC. It encodes CASRKGRGRDLNEQFF. The chain joins TRBV28 to TRBJ2-1; 7 nucleotides line up with TRBD1. The junction had 14 bases not matched to a gene; V was cut back by 6 bases and J by 6 bases. This CDR3 region has 16 residues. Germline V gene sequence: CDR1 MDHEN, CDR2 SYDVKM.

V gene TRBV4-1 combines with J gene TRBJ2-7, with TRBD2 matching over 8 bases. With V trimmed by 0 bases and J by 2 bases, 6 bases remained unmatched. Germline loops: CDR1 MGHRA, CDR2 YSYEKL. This CDR3 has 16 residues. The CDR3 region is CASSQDMAGGTYEQYF. In DNA form, the CDR3 reads TGCGCCAGCAGCCAAGATATGGCGGGAGGTACCTACGAGCAGTACTTC.

This clonotype was detected ten times or more. Here the CDR3 reads CASSVLAGGPTDTQYF. The CDR3, as DNA: TGCGCCAGCAGCGTCTTAGCGGGAGGCCCCACAGATACGCAGTATTTT. V and J are TRBV5-1 and TRBJ2-3; 10 positions match TRBD2. Germline loops: CDR1 SGHRS, CDR2 YFSETQ. The CDR3 runs 16 residues. The J segment lost 2 bases and the V segment lost 4 bases, leaving 7 bases of the junction unmatched.

J is TRBJ2-6 and V is TRBV12-3 or TRBV12-4; the D gene could be TRBD1 or TRBD2 (6 bases each). This CDR3 is 14 amino acids long. With 7 bases removed from V and 3 bases from J, the gap between germline ends came to 10 bases. CDR3 loop: CASTGGGGANVLTF. The CDR3 coding sequence is TGTGCCAGCACCGGAGGGGGTGGGGCCAACGTCCTGACTTTC.

This clonotype was found many times. The chain has TRBV2 and TRBJ1-2, with 10 nucleotides matching TRBD1. V gave up 2 bases and J gave up 8 bases; unmatched junction bases: 5. The CDR3 contains 14 residues. Germline lookup yields CDR1 SNHLY and CDR2 FYNNEI. The CDR3 here is CASSETGTGVGYTF. DNA for the CDR3: TGTGCCAGCAGTGAAACCGGGACAGGGGTGGGCTACACCTTC.

This clonotype has just a few counts. The rearrangement joins TRBV5-4 to TRBJ2-7; D is possibly TRBD1 or TRBD2 (5 bases each). Germline V CDR1 and CDR2: SGHNT, YYREEE (reference sequence). The CDR3 covers 17 residues. V was clipped by 3 bases and J by 0 bases, with 19 bases between them. The CDR3 coding sequence is TGTGCCAGCAGCTCTGGACTTGTTAGGGGACCCTCCTACGAGCAGTACTTC. This sequence encodes CASSSGLVRGPSYEQYF.

This clonotype was picked up many times. CDR3 sequence reads: CASSPDSLREPLHF. For the CDR3, the DNA is TGTGCCAGCAGCCCGGACAGTCTCCGTGAACCCCTCCACTTT. The V gene is TRBV6-1, the J gene TRBJ1-6, with D possibly matching TRBD1 (6 bases). CDR1 and CDR2 from the germline V gene are MNHNS and SASEGT. V lost 6 bases and J lost 12, with 18 bases in between. This CDR3 spans 14 amino acids.

Ten or more counts support this clonotype. The chain uses TRBV2 and TRBJ1-3; a possible D gene is TRBD1 (6 bases). The germline V and J ends were trimmed by 8 bases and 0 bases, with 8 bases remaining between them. Per the germline V gene, CDR1 is SNHLY and CDR2 is FYNNEI. The CDR3 has 13 residues. CDR3 loop: CASRDISGNTIYF. The CDR3 DNA sequence: TGTGCCAGCCGGGACATCTCTGGAAACACCATATATTTT.

At least ten counts were recorded for this clonotype. The chain combines TRBV12-3 or TRBV12-4 with TRBJ2-3; D possibly matches TRBD1 or TRBD2 (5 bases each). Trimming stripped 8 bases from V and 1 base from J, with 22 bases between. The length of the CDR3 is 17 residues. In DNA form, the CDR3 reads TGTGCCAGCTATCAAACCGAACCGGGACCAGGCACAGATACGCAGTATTTT. Its translation: CASYQTEPGPGTDTQYF.

This clonotype turned up a few times. The V call is TRBV10-3, the J call TRBJ1-2, with 8 bases that match TRBD1. Trimming at V came to 0 bases and at J to 2 bases, leaving 2 bases not matched to a gene. This CDR3 contains 15 residues. Germline V CDR1 and CDR2: ENHRY, SYGVKD. This CDR3 reads CAISESGQANYGYTF. The CDR3 DNA follows: TGTGCCATCAGTGAGTCGGGACAGGCGAACTATGGCTACACCTTC.

The chain employs TRBV7-2 and TRBJ2-7; D remains unclear. This CDR3 has 16 amino acids. Germline lookup yields CDR1 SGHTA and CDR2 FQGNSA. V lost 4 bases and J lost 0, with 16 bases in between. The CDR3 sequence is CASSYDGRLTSYEQYF. In nucleotides, the CDR3 is TGTGCCAGCAGCTACGACGGTCGACTTACCTCCTACGAGCAGTACTTC.

In its sample, this clonotype was seen a few times. The chain is built from TRBV29-1 and TRBJ1-6, with a possible D match to TRBD1 (5 bases). Per the germline V gene, CDR1 is SQVTM and CDR2 is ANQGSEA. V shed 2 bases and J shed 5 bases, with 13 bases lying between them. CDR3 length: 15 residues. The DNA of the CDR3 is TGCAGCGTTGAATTGGCCGGGGGAAATAATTCACCCCTCCACTTT. Protein sequence: CSVELAGGNNSPLHF.

This clonotype was seen ten or more times. The chain is built from TRBV20-1 and TRBJ2-1; 10 bases match TRBD2. The CDR3 length is 15 residues. Germline-derived CDR1 and CDR2 are DFQATT and SNEGSKA (reference sequence). The J segment lost 4 bases and the V segment lost 5 bases, leaving 8 bases of the junction unmatched. CDR3 sequence reads: CSAGSSGGLYNEQFF. For the CDR3, the DNA is TGCAGTGCTGGGAGTAGCGGGGGGTTATACAATGAGCAGTTCTTC.

This rearrangement joins TRBV5-1 to TRBJ2-6; TRBD1 agrees at 8 bases. The CDR3 consists of 15 residues. Trimming took 7 bases from V and 2 from J; bases not matched to a gene: 5. Germline-derived CDR1 and CDR2 are SGHRS and YFSETQ. Written as DNA, the CDR3 is TGCGCCAGCGGGTGGACAGGGACTGGGGCCAACGTCCTGACTTTC. It codes for CASGWTGTGANVLTF. The full variable domain, completed using reference TRBV5-1 and TRBJ2-6, is KAGVTQTPRYLIKTRGQQVTLSCSPISGHRSVSWYQQTPGQGLQFLFEYFSETQRNKGNFPGRFSGRQFSNSRSEMNVSTLELGDSALYLCASGWTGTGANVLTFGAGSRLTVL.

The chain combines TRBV7-9 with TRBJ1-3, with TRBD1 matching over 9 bases. This CDR3 is built from 14 residues. V gave up 4 bases and J gave up 8 bases; unmatched junction bases: 6. Germline V gene lookup returns CDR1 SEHNR and CDR2 FQNEAQ (reference sequence). CDR3 sequence (DNA): TGTGCCAGCAGCTCTGGGACAGGGAGATACACCATATATTTT. As protein: CASSSGTGRYTIYF.

The DNA of the CDR3 is TGTGCCAGCAGCGTAGTTACTAGCGGGAGTTCATTACCCAATGAGCAGTTCTTC. Translating it yields CASSVVTSGSSLPNEQFF. The chain carries TRBV9 and TRBJ2-1; TRBD2 aligns across 11 bases. J gave up 6 bases and V 0 bases, and 11 bases lay outside the gene matches. There are 18 residues in the CDR3. Germline values: CDR1 SGDLS, CDR2 YYNGEE.

This clonotype was seen many times. The genes are TRBV11-2 and TRBJ1-1; 8 bases are a match to TRBD1. The CDR3 has 16 amino acids. With 4 bases clipped from V and 7 bases from J, the junction kept 14 bases outside the gene matches. Germline loops: CDR1 SGHAT, CDR2 FQNNGV. The CDR3 region is CASSWTGCVELCEAFF. The DNA for the CDR3 is TGTGCCAGCAGCTGGACAGGGTGCGTCGAACTTTGTGAAGCTTTCTTT.

The V call is TRBV5-1, the J call TRBJ1-1; tentative D call: TRBD1 (5 bases). The V and J ends lost 3 bases and 1 base respectively, with 13 bases between them. The CDR3 covers 15 residues. The germline gives CDR1 SGHRS, CDR2 YFSETQ. The chain's CDR3 is CASSWKGLGNTEAFF. The CDR3 DNA reads TGCGCCAGCAGCTGGAAGGGGTTGGGGAACACTGAAGCTTTCTTT.

The rearrangement joins TRBV7-2 to TRBJ2-5, with D perhaps matching TRBD1 (6 bases). Germline CDR1 SGHTA, CDR2 FQGNSA. Trimming stripped 5 bases from V and 0 bases from J, with 10 bases between. The CDR3 contains 14 residues. The CDR3, as DNA: TGTGCCAGCAGCGCGCAGGGGAACCAAGAGACCCAGTACTTC. Protein sequence: CASSAQGNQETQYF.

The table lists this clonotype with many counts. The V call is TRBV4-1, the J call TRBJ2-7, with 8 bases lining up with TRBD1. Germline lookup yields CDR1 MGHRA and CDR2 YSYEKL. The V gene end was trimmed by 4 bases and the J gene end by 4 bases; junction bases not matched to a gene: 6. The CDR3 is 14 amino acids. The CDR3 DNA reads TGCGCCAGCAGCCCCGTGGACAGGGATTACGAGCAGTACTTC. Encoded protein: CASSPVDRDYEQYF.

This clonotype has at least ten counts. The J gene is TRBJ1-1, the V gene TRBV2; unclear D gene. Deletions cut 4 bases from V and 0 bases from J, with 15 bases between. This CDR3 is 16 amino acids long. Germline CDR1 and CDR2: SNHLY and FYNNEI. DNA of the CDR3: TGTGCCAGCAGTGGGAGGACCAATGAGTTGAACACTGAAGCTTTCTTT. It is translated as CASSGRTNELNTEAFF.